This paragraph covers one TCR beta chain sequence. No antigen is known for it. Treatment of the sample: 15 to 20 received Ad26.COV2.S at low or high dose, single or two shots; 5 received placebo; per-sample allocation not given. Day 63 after the first injection of vaccine or placebo was the sampling time. The sample belongs to a study of Ad26.COV2.S vaccination and SARS-CoV-2 variants. On the study more broadly: Donor got 5x10^10 or 1x10^11 viral particles of Ad26.COV2.S.

Method: immunoSEQ multiplex PCR; TCRdb's copy keeps in-frame clones and lacks some. Of around 340,000 clones detected, less than 90% appear once; the ten largest clones hold about 10%. Germline V gene sequence: CDR1 MDHEN, CDR2 SYDVKM. Trimming left V 8 bases short and J 0 bases short, with 14 bases between. The CDR3 sequence is 15 residues long. Findings of the study overall: Vaccinees reportedly had broad spike-specific CD8+ and CD4+ T cell responses. Similar non-spike TCR breadth was seen in vaccine and placebo recipients. Spike-specific TCR breadth in vaccine recipients exceeded that seen in placebo recipients.

Source: peripheral blood, taken in a trial of Ad26.COV2.S vaccine versus placebo. This TCR was sampled from a person aged 18-65 years who received the Ad26.COV2.S COVID-19 vaccine or a placebo. The genes are TRBV28 and TRBJ1-5, with TRBD1 as a possible D gene (5 bases). The CDR3 is CASSTPGNSNQPQHF. The CDR3 DNA is TGTGCCAGCTCCACCCCAGGGAATAGCAATCAGCCCCAGCATTTT.